One and the same sample provided the 27 T cell receptor beta chains below, sequenced in a study of CD8+ T cells in alopecia areata. RNA was extracted and reverse transcribed into cDNA as the sequencing template. Repertoires were generated with immunoSEQ multiplex PCR, while TCRdb's copy carries only in-frame clones and drops some. The sample contains 90,000 to 130,000 clones, about 60% of which appear only once. The sample consisted of NKG2D-low CD8+ T cells sorted from blood. The receptors were sampled from a human donor with alopecia areata.

This clone was picked up one time. This same CDR3 is encoded by further DNA sequences in the sample. CDR3 in amino acids: CASSEASNYEQYF. CDR3 DNA: TGTGCCAGCAGTGAAGCTAGTAACTACGAGCAGTACTTC. This chain joins TRBV6-1 and TRBJ2-7; D remains ambiguous. CDR3 length equals 13 residues. CDR1 MNHNS and CDR2 SASEGT come from the germline V gene. Trimming pared 0 bases from V and 3 bases from J, leaving 6 bases between.

This clone was observed a handful of times. V usage is TRBV7-9 and J usage is TRBJ1-2, with D tentatively TRBD1 (6 bases). V lost 5 bases to trimming and J lost 8 bases, with 27 bases between them. Per the germline V gene, CDR1 is SEHNR and CDR2 is FQNEAQ (reference sequence). CDR3 length: 17 amino acids. The CDR3 is CASSEPPPGGLREGYTF. For the CDR3, the DNA is TGTGCCAGCAGCGAACCGCCTCCGGGGGGCCTCAGGGAAGGCTACACCTTC.

This chain links TRBV10-2 with TRBJ2-1; perhaps TRBD2 as D (5 bases). V dropped 6 bases and J dropped 3 bases, with 15 bases sitting between them. This CDR3 comprises 15 residues. Germline assignment: CDR1 WSHSY and CDR2 SAAADI. In DNA, the CDR3 is TGCGCCAGCAGGAGGGCCAGGACTTTCTACAATGAGCAGTTCTTC. It encodes CASRRARTFYNEQFF.

The chain uses TRBV7-8 and TRBJ2-1; D is unresolved. V was trimmed by 4 bases and J by 12 bases, leaving 16 bases between them. Germline V gene lookup returns CDR1 SGHVS and CDR2 FQNEAQ. The CDR3 consists of 13 residues. CDR3 loop: CASSSNSGFVQFF. The CDR3 DNA follows: TGTGCCAGCAGCTCGAACAGTGGGTTTGTGCAGTTCTTC. Complete variable domain (other parts from reference TRBV7-8 and TRBJ2-1): GAGVSQSPRYKVAKRGQDVALRCDPISGHVSLFWYQQALGQGPEFLTYFQNEAQLDKSGLPSDRFFAERPEGSVSTLKIQRTQQEDSAVYLCASSSNSGFVQFFGPGTRLTVL.

The V call is TRBV7-9, the J call TRBJ2-7, with 12 bases aligning to TRBD2. The CDR3 is 14 residues long. The germline gives CDR1 SEHNR, CDR2 FQNEAQ (reference sequence). With 5 bases clipped from V and 1 base from J, the junction kept 0 bases outside the gene matches. CDR3 sequence reads: CASSTSGRSYEQYF. The CDR3 region has the DNA TGTGCCAGCAGCACTAGCGGGAGGTCCTACGAGCAGTACTTC.

This CDR3 reads CSVERGLGEQFF. In nucleotides, the CDR3 is TGCAGCGTTGAAAGGGGGCTGGGTGAGCAGTTCTTC. This chain links TRBV29-1 with TRBJ2-1, with 7 nucleotides matching TRBD1. Per germline, CDR1 SQVTM and CDR2 ANQGSEA. Trimming removed 2 bases from V and 9 bases from J; junction bases left unmatched: 4. This CDR3 contains 12 residues.

This clone occurred a few times. The chain joins TRBV29-1 to TRBJ2-7; possibly TRBD1 or TRBD2 for D (6 bases each). CDR3 length: 14 residues. Trimming took off 5 bases at V and 1 base at J, with 15 bases between the two ends. Germline CDR1 SQVTM, CDR2 ANQGSEA. As DNA, the CDR3 is TGCAGCGTTTTGGGGGGCGGGACGTCCTACGAGCAGTACTTC. Encoded protein: CSVLGGGTSYEQYF.

This chain links TRBV28 with TRBJ2-7; D might be TRBD1 (5 bases). Trimming cost V 1 base and J 6 bases, with 7 bases left between them. Germline CDR1 and CDR2: MDHEN and SYDVKM. The CDR3 sequence is 12 residues long. CDR3 loop: CASSLSTVEQYF. The CDR3 region has the DNA TGTGCCAGCAGTTTATCGACAGTCGAGCAGTACTTC.

This clone was seen a few times. This CDR3 is CASSIATGGVTEAFF. The CDR3 region has the DNA TGTGCCAGTAGTATAGCCACAGGAGGGGTAACTGAAGCTTTCTTT. V is TRBV19 and J is TRBJ1-1; a weak D match, TRBD1 (5 bases). Trimming cost V 1 base and J 5 bases, with 14 bases left between them. This CDR3 is 15 amino acids long. Germline loops: CDR1 LNHDA, CDR2 SQIVND (reference sequence).

The J gene is TRBJ2-1, the V gene TRBV27, with TRBD2 identical over 14 bases. The J segment lost 8 bases and the V segment lost 0 bases, leaving 6 bases of the junction unmatched. The germline V gene encodes CDR1 MNHEY and CDR2 SMNVEV (reference sequence). The CDR3 consists of 17 residues. The CDR3 is CASSLSETSGREHEQFF. CDR3 DNA: TGTGCCAGCAGTTTATCGGAGACTAGCGGGAGGGAACATGAGCAGTTCTTC.

This chain links TRBV7-8 with TRBJ2-6, with D uncertain. The CDR3 covers 15 residues. The V gene lost 1 base and the J gene lost 0 bases, with 4 bases spanning the gap. Germline CDR1 SGHVS, CDR2 FQNEAQ. The CDR3 DNA reads as TGTGCCAGCAGCTTAGAGACCTCTGGGGCCAACGTCCTGACTTTC. The encoded protein is CASSLETSGANVLTF.

The chain has TRBV13 and TRBJ1-1, with no clear D. This CDR3 has 14 residues. Germline V gives CDR1 PRHDT, CDR2 FYEKMQ (reference sequence). V was cut by 2 bases and J by 2 bases, with 9 bases left in between. The CDR3 bases are TGTGCCAGCAGCTTATCCCCGGCTAACACTGAAGCTTTCTTT. Translated: CASSLSPANTEAFF. Variable domain in full (rest from reference TRBV13 and TRBJ1-1): AAGVIQSPRHLIKEKRETATLKCYPIPRHDTVYWYQQGPGQDPQFLISFYEKMQSDKGSIPDRFSAQQFSDYHSELNMSSLELGDSALYFCASSLSPANTEAFFGQGTRLTVV.

The chain uses TRBV25-1 and TRBJ1-1, with TRBD1 matching over 7 bases. The CDR3 has 15 amino acids. Germline V gives CDR1 MGHDK, CDR2 SYGVNS. Losses at the gene ends were 3 bases for V and 1 base for J; bases not matched to a gene: 5. CDR3 sequence: CASSEVTGWNTEAFF. The CDR3 DNA reads as TGTGCCAGCAGTGAGGTGACAGGGTGGAACACTGAAGCTTTCTTT.

The chain has TRBV6-5 and TRBJ2-7; 8 bases are shared with TRBD2. Germline V gene sequence: CDR1 MNHEY, CDR2 SVGAGI. There are 14 residues in the CDR3. V lost 7 bases, J lost 0 bases, and 5 bases stayed unmatched. The CDR3: CASKGSGGSYEQYF. The CDR3, as DNA: TGTGCCAGCAAAGGGAGCGGGGGCTCCTACGAGCAGTACTTC.

The chain combines TRBV5-1 with TRBJ2-1; no clear D gene. CDR1 and CDR2 (germline): SGHRS, YFSETQ. Trimming shortened V by 0 bases and J by 6 bases, and 10 bases separated the two germline ends. This CDR3 has 14 amino acids. CDR3 DNA sequence: TGCGCCAGCAGCTTGGGCGGTTTGATCAATGAGCAGTTCTTC. It translates to CASSLGGLINEQFF.

The chain is built from TRBV27 and TRBJ2-1, with 9 bases matching TRBD1. The V gene end was trimmed by 6 bases and the J gene end by 7 bases; junction bases not matched to a gene: 7. CDR3 length equals 14 residues. Germline CDR1 and CDR2: MNHEY and SMNVEV (reference sequence). The CDR3 sequence is CASSLGQGWNEQFF. The CDR3 DNA sequence: TGTGCCAGCAGCCTTGGACAGGGGTGGAATGAGCAGTTCTTC.

This clone occurred a few times. Distinct nucleotide sequences in the sample also encode this CDR3. The V gene is TRBV19, the J gene TRBJ1-1; D not resolved. This CDR3 has 13 residues. Trimming removed 1 base at V and 0 bases at J, with 3 bases between. From germline, CDR1 is LNHDA and CDR2 SQIVND (reference sequence). The CDR3: CASSIAVNTEAFF. The CDR3 DNA reads TGTGCCAGTAGTATAGCAGTGAACACTGAAGCTTTCTTT.

This clone appeared a few times. The rearrangement joins TRBV29-1 to TRBJ1-4; D is unresolved. Deletions cut 6 bases from V and 2 bases from J, with 13 bases between. The CDR3 consists of 14 residues. Per the germline V gene, CDR1 is SQVTM and CDR2 is ANQGSEA. The CDR3 loop is CSVGSGSTNEKLFF. Written as DNA, the CDR3 is TGCAGCGTAGGAAGTGGAAGCACTAATGAAAAACTGTTTTTT.

The rearrangement links TRBV27 to TRBJ2-1, with 7 positions matching TRBD1. V shed 4 bases, J shed 5 bases, and the junction held 14 bases outside the gene matches. CDR3 length equals 17 residues. CDR1 MNHEY and CDR2 SMNVEV come from the germline V gene (reference sequence). CDR3 DNA: TGTGCCAGCAGTTCCCTCCGGACCGGGACAGTTGACAATGAGCAGTTCTTC. This gives the protein CASSSLRTGTVDNEQFF.

The chain carries TRBV11-2 and TRBJ2-5; D perhaps matches TRBD2 (5 bases). The CDR3 spans 12 residues. Trimming shortened V by 5 bases and J by 4 bases, and 8 bases separated the two germline ends. Per the germline V gene, CDR1 is SGHAT and CDR2 is FQNNGV. CDR3 sequence reads: CASSTRAETQYF. The CDR3 nucleotides are TGTGCCAGCAGCACTAGGGCAGAGACCCAGTACTTC.

The gene calls are TRBV14 and TRBJ2-3; TRBD2 aligns across 8 bases. The CDR3 runs 17 residues. From germline, CDR1 is SGHDN and CDR2 FVKESK. V lost 1 base to trimming and J lost 0 bases; unmatched junction nucleotides: 6. The CDR3 bases are TGTGCCAGCAGCCAAGGATCGGGAGGGGCAAGCACAGATACGCAGTATTTT. The encoded protein is CASSQGSGGASTDTQYF.

The chain combines TRBV29-1 with TRBJ2-1, with D maybe TRBD1 (6 bases). The CDR3 loop spans 12 amino acids. Looked up from germline, CDR1 is SQVTM and CDR2 is ANQGSEA. Trimming took off 6 bases at V and 5 bases at J, with 11 bases between the two ends. The CDR3 DNA sequence: TGCAGCGTCGCCTCAGGGGACAATGAGCAGTTCTTC. It encodes CSVASGDNEQFF.

Only a few counts were recorded for this clone. The genes are TRBV7-2 and TRBJ2-7, with a tentative D call TRBD1 (6 bases). Trimming left V 2 bases short and J 4 bases short, with 12 bases between. Germline V gene lookup returns CDR1 SGHTA and CDR2 FQGNSA. The CDR3 length is 14 residues. The CDR3 reads CASSLSATGYEQYF. In DNA form, the CDR3 reads TGTGCCAGCAGCTTATCGGCCACAGGGTACGAGCAGTACTTC.

V and J are TRBV6-5 and TRBJ2-5, with 8 bases identical to TRBD1. Germline V gene sequence: CDR1 MNHEY, CDR2 SVGAGI. The V segment lost 7 bases and the J segment 4 bases; nucleotides outside the gene matches: 8. The CDR3 is 14 amino acids. DNA of the CDR3: TGTGCCAGCAACTACGGACAGGGAGGAGAGACCCAGTACTTC. Translated, it gives CASNYGQGGETQYF.

This clone has only one observation. The chain uses TRBV11-1 and TRBJ2-7; possibly TRBD1 for D (6 bases). Germline CDR1 is SGHAT and CDR2 is FQDESV (reference sequence). Trimming left V 5 bases short and J 5 bases short, with 22 bases between. The CDR3 runs to 16 residues. CDR3 sequence: CASSRPFVQGTNEQYF. The CDR3 DNA sequence: TGTGCCAGCAGCCGCCCGTTTGTACAGGGTACAAACGAGCAGTACTTC.

This chain joins TRBV5-1 and TRBJ2-7; D might be TRBD1 or TRBD2, each matching 5 bases. From germline, CDR1 is SGHRS and CDR2 YFSETQ. There are 11 residues in the CDR3. Trimming stripped 3 bases from V and 7 bases from J, with 8 bases between. The CDR3 coding sequence is TGCGCCAGCAGCTGGGGGATTGAGCAGTACTTC. It translates to CASSWGIEQYF.

The chain has TRBV7-3 and TRBJ2-1, with D tentatively TRBD1 (6 bases). This CDR3 is 14 amino acids long. V gave up 3 bases and J gave up 1 base, with 7 bases separating them. Germline V gives CDR1 SGHTA, CDR2 FQGTGA. This CDR3 is CASSLTGSYNEQFF. For the CDR3, the DNA is TGTGCCAGCAGCTTGACAGGATCCTACAATGAGCAGTTCTTC.